This paragraph covers one T cell receptor beta chain sequence. Its antigen is still unknown. Germline loops: CDR1 SNHLY, CDR2 FYNNEI. This CDR3 comprises 15 residues. V lost 5 bases, J lost 1 base, and 6 bases stayed unmatched. This specimen comes from a study of cytomegalovirus exposure and HLA in healthy donors. Broader study findings: Immune exposure information comprised only CMV serostatus.

The PCR used 60 Vbeta and 13 Jbeta primers. Clones were read by immunoSEQ multiplex PCR, and TCRdb kept only the in-frame ones, dropping some. The sample has roughly 160,000 clones, 77% seen once. The chain couples TRBV2 to TRBJ1-1, with 8 positions matching TRBD1. Sequenced material: PBMCs. This sequence was found in a man aged 30 to 45 in good health and CMV-seropositive. For the CDR3, the DNA is TGTGCCAGCAGTTCCCAGGACAGGGCGAACACTGAAGCTTTCTTT. This sequence encodes CASSSQDRANTEAFF.